This T cell receptor (beta chain) was recovered during a study of T cells after yellow fever vaccination. The CDR3 length is 13 residues. Germline V CDR1 and CDR2: KGHSH, LQKENI. V shed 5 bases and J shed 1 base, with 9 bases lying between them. A single record per CDR3 protein comes from TCRdb applying MiXCR to the 5' RACE reads. The repertoire holds 300,000 to 350,000 distinct CDR3 sequences, with around 4.5% as singletons. This clonotype was seen more than once but under ten times. The receptor was derived from a man aged 18 to 30 who received the YFV17D yellow fever vaccine. The chain combines TRBV18 with TRBJ2-7, with D maybe TRBD1 (5 bases). This specimen consisted of PBMCs, obtained 15 days after the yellow fever booster vaccination. CDR3 residues: CASSKDSSYEQYF. The CDR3 coding sequence is TGTGCCAGCTCAAAAGACAGTTCCTACGAGCAGTACTTC.